This TCR beta chain emerged from a study of blood T cell repertoires in COVID-19. Comment on this clone: This CDR3 is also generated by other DNA sequences in the sample.

Only in-frame clones appear in the TCRdb table, and some are missing; sequencing was by immunoSEQ multiplex PCR. The table shows approximately 300,000 clones, with 70% to 90% occurring only once. The sequence was collected from a woman aged 18 to 35 who had recovered from COVID-19. The sample consisted of PBMCs or T cells enriched from blood (not recorded which).

The chain's CDR3 is CASSLASGSYNEQFF. Written as DNA, the CDR3 is TGCGCCAGCAGCTTGGCTAGCGGGAGCTACAATGAGCAGTTCTTC. This chain uses TRBV5-1 with TRBJ2-1; 10 bases fit TRBD2. The J segment lost 3 bases and the V segment lost 0 bases, leaving 0 bases of the junction unmatched. The CDR3 sequence is 15 residues long. Germline-derived CDR1 and CDR2 are SGHRS and YFSETQ. The complete variable domain, with remaining parts taken from reference TRBV5-1 and TRBJ2-1, reads KAGVTQTPRYLIKTRGQQVTLSCSPISGHRSVSWYQQTPGQGLQFLFEYFSETQRNKGNFPGRFSGRQFSNSRSEMNVSTLELGDSALYLCASSLASGSYNEQFFGPGTRLTVL.